This T cell receptor beta chain was sequenced in a study of regulatory T cells in long-lasting Graves disease. Investigators prepared the TCR beta libraries by applying iRepertoire HTBI primers and Arm-PCR of CDR3 regions. Each CDR3 protein is one row after TCRdb ran MiXCR on the multiplex PCR reads. The sample includes some 500,000 distinct CDR3 sequences, roughly 13% of them seen just once. Time point here: newly diagnosed GD, antithyroid drugs for less than 3 months. RNA isolated from PBMCs was used to make the TCR library. Nine-milliliter peripheral blood samples went into EDTA tubes. CDR3 length: 19 residues. J was trimmed by 1 base and V by 2 bases; bases with no gene match: 12. CDR1 is LGHDT, CDR2 YNNKEL, per germline (reference sequence). In its sample, this clonotype was seen a few times. In addition, the sample was reused for a study of T cells in Graves' hyperthyroidism and ophthalmopathy.

The source of this sequence is a man younger than 45 with Graves disease. The sample here was peripheral blood mononuclear cells (PBMCs), taken at new diagnosis, from a patient treated with antithyroid drugs. The rearrangement uses TRBV3-1 and TRBJ2-2; 8 bases align to TRBD2. The CDR3 bases are TGTGCCAGCAGCCAATTCCTCCCCCCTAGCGGGCTGAACACCGGGGAGCTGTTTTTT. This translates into CASSQFLPPSGLNTGELFF.